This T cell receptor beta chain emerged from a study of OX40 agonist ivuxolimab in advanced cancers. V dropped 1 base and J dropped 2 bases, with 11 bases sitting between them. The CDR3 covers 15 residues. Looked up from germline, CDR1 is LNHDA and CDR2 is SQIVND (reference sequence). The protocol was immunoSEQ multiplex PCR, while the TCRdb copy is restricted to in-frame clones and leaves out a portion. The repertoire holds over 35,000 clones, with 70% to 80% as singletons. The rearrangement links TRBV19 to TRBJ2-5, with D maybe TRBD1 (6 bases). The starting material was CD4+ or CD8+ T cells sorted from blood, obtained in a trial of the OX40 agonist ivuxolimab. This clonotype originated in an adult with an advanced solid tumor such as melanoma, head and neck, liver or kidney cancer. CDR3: CASSIVTGPQETQYF. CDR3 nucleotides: TGTGCCAGTAGTATAGTAACAGGGCCTCAAGAGACCCAGTACTTC.